Listed below are T cell receptor beta chains from one sample, sequenced in a study of cytomegalovirus exposure and HLA in healthy donors. Sequencing was performed with immunoSEQ multiplex PCR; in TCRdb, only in-frame clones are kept and a portion is missing. The table shows some 160,000 clones, with approximately 88% occurring only once. The sample was PBMCs. The receptors were sampled from a young woman in good health and CMV-seronegative. CDR3s include the opening cysteine and the closing phenylalanine or tryptophan. A D gene is named only where the DNA matches it firmly. Clone size is stated in some rows and not others, as once, few, many or a class when expanded.

d_call,clone_size,v_call,j_call,cdr3_nt,cdr3_aa
NA,NA,TRBV13,TRBJ2-7,TGTGCCAGCAGCTTAGGTCGGGGACTGAGTACGTTGGAGCAGTACTTC,CASSLGRGLSTLEQYF
TRBD2,few,TRBV4-1,TRBJ2-1,TGCGCCAGCAGCCAAGGGGAGCGGGGGGACCGTTACAATGAGCAGTTCTTC,CASSQGERGDRYNEQFF
TRBD1,NA,TRBV19,TRBJ1-5,TGTGCCAGTAGTATTAGGACAGGGCCGAATCAGCCCCAGCATTTT,CASSIRTGPNQPQHF
TRBD1,NA,TRBV30,TRBJ1-5,TGTGCCTGGAGTGTACCGGACAGGCGCAATCAGCCCCAGCATTTT,CAWSVPDRRNQPQHF
TRBD1,NA,TRBV28,TRBJ2-7,TGTGCCAGCAGTTCCGGACAGGCCTCCTACGAGCAGTACTTC,CASSSGQASYEQYF
NA,NA,TRBV5-1,TRBJ1-1,TGCGCCAGCAGCTCCGGGGTCGACACTGAAGCTTTCTTT,CASSSGVDTEAFF
NA,NA,TRBV29-1,TRBJ1-1,TGCAGCGCCGCGGTAGGGGGTTTACGTAACACTGAAGCTTTCTTT,CSAAVGGLRNTEAFF
NA,NA,TRBV29-1,TRBJ2-2,TGCAGCGTTGGGTTCTATCTCGGGGAGCTGTTTTTT,CSVGFYLGELFF
TRBD1,NA,TRBV18,TRBJ1-3,TGTGCCAGCTCACTGATCCCATACCGGGACAGCTCTGGAAACACCATATATTTT,CASSLIPYRDSSGNTIYF
NA,once,TRBV27,TRBJ1-6,TGTGCCAGCAGTTTATCCGGGAGGGGTAGGAATTCACCCCTCCACTTT,CASSLSGRGRNSPLHF
NA,NA,TRBV11-2,TRBJ1-1,TGTGCCAGCAGCTTTTACAGGGCCTTAAGGAACACTGAAGCTTTCTTT,CASSFYRALRNTEAFF
TRBD1,few,TRBV4-1,TRBJ1-1,TGCGCCAGCAGCCAAGACGAGGGGGCGAAGGAAGCTTTCTTT,CASSQDEGAKEAFF
TRBD1,NA,TRBV5-4,TRBJ1-1,TGTGCCAGCAGCCCGGGACAGGAGAACACTGAAGCTTTCTTT,CASSPGQENTEAFF
TRBD1,NA,TRBV4-1,TRBJ2-2,TGCGCCAGCAGCCAAGATCACAGGGGGACCGGGGAGCTGTTTTTT,CASSQDHRGTGELFF
TRBD1,NA,TRBV7-9,TRBJ2-7,TGTGCCAGCAGCTACTCCGGGACAGGGGGCTACGAGCAGTACTTC,CASSYSGTGGYEQYF
NA,once,TRBV28,TRBJ1-1,TGTGCCAGCAGTTTATGGCGTAGGAACACTGAAGCTTTCTTT,CASSLWRRNTEAFF
NA,NA,TRBV28,TRBJ2-2,TGTGCCAGCAGTTTCGGCGGGGCCGGGGAGCTGTTTTTT,CASSFGGAGELFF
NA,once,TRBV5-4,TRBJ1-4,TGTGCCAGCAGCTTGGAAGGCAGGGCGGATGAAAAACTGTTTTTT,CASSLEGRADEKLFF
NA,NA,TRBV5-1,TRBJ1-3,TGCGCCAGCAGCTTAAAGACAGAGGAAAGCTCTGGAAACACCATATATTTT,CASSLKTEESSGNTIYF
TRBD1,NA,TRBV9,TRBJ1-6,TGTGCCAGCAGCGTAGGACCAAGGGACAGGGGAGGCAATTCACCCCTCCACTTT,CASSVGPRDRGGNSPLHF
NA,NA,TRBV9,TRBJ2-2,TGTGCCAGCTCCGGGGGGCTAGCGGTGAATACCGGGGAGCTGTTTTTT,CASSGGLAVNTGELFF
NA,NA,TRBV9,TRBJ2-5,TGTGCCAGCAGCGTAGGAGGGCTAGAGACCCAGTACTTC,CASSVGGLETQYF
NA,NA,TRBV27,TRBJ2-7,TGTGCCAGCAGTTTATCGTACGGGGGTGGATACGAGCAGTACTTC,CASSLSYGGGYEQYF
TRBD1,NA,TRBV30,TRBJ2-5,TGTGCCTGGCTGGGACAGAGACAAGAGACCCAGTACTTC,CAWLGQRQETQYF
TRBD2,NA,TRBV7-8,TRBJ2-7,TGTGCCAGCAGCTTAAAAAGCGGGGGGGGAACCTACGAGCAGTACTTC,CASSLKSGGGTYEQYF
NA,NA,TRBV11-2,TRBJ1-2,TGTGCCAGCAGCCTTCACGACGGGGGAGCCTATGGCTACACCTTC,CASSLHDGGAYGYTF
NA,NA,TRBV6-1,TRBJ1-2,TGTGCCAGCAGTGTTCACGGTAACTATGGCTACACCTTC,CASSVHGNYGYTF
NA,NA,TRBV4-2,TRBJ1-5,TGTGCCAGCAGCCACATAGACAGCGACGATCAGCCCCAGCATTTT,CASSHIDSDDQPQHF
NA,NA,TRBV5-1,TRBJ2-3,TGCGCCAGCAGCTTGGTCACCGGGGTGGACACAGATACGCAGTATTTT,CASSLVTGVDTDTQYF
TRBD2,once,TRBV28,TRBJ2-2,TGTGCCAGCAGTTTACCCCCTTTAAGTAGCGGGGGGCCCACCGGGGAGCTGTTTTTT,CASSLPPLSSGGPTGELFF
NA,once,TRBV9,TRBJ1-5,TGTGCCAGCAGCGTAGACGGGGGGGCCAATCAGCCCCAGCATTTT,CASSVDGGANQPQHF
NA,few,TRBV7-9,TRBJ2-2,TGTTCCAGCAGAACTACCGGGGAGCTGTTTTTT,CSSRTTGELFF
TRBD1,once,TRBV14,TRBJ2-6,TGTGCCAGCAGCCAGGAAACAGGGGTCGGGGCCAACGTCCTGACTTTC,CASSQETGVGANVLTF
NA,NA,TRBV11-2,TRBJ1-1,TGTGCCAGCAGCTTAGCCTTGAACACTGAAGCTTTCTTT,CASSLALNTEAFF
NA,NA,TRBV11-2,TRBJ1-2,TGTGCCAGCAGCCCCCTCCGGGGGGGGTTCAATAACTATGGCTACACCTTC,CASSPLRGGFNNYGYTF
TRBD2,NA,TRBV6-4,TRBJ2-1,TGTGCCAGCAGTGACACGGGACTAAACCACAATGAGCAGTTCTTC,CASSDTGLNHNEQFF
NA,few,TRBV11-2,TRBJ1-1,TGTGCCAGCAGCCCCTATGAAAACACTGAAGCTTTCTTT,CASSPYENTEAFF
NA,NA,TRBV2,TRBJ2-6,TGTGCCAGCAGTGAATTCACTAGCGGGGCCAACGTCCTGACTTTC,CASSEFTSGANVLTF
TRBD1,NA,TRBV27,TRBJ1-2,TGTGCCAGCAGTTTACGGACAGGGGGATATGGCTACACCTTC,CASSLRTGGYGYTF
NA,NA,TRBV7-9,TRBJ2-7,TGTGCCAGCAGCTTAGCCTCTGGCGGTTCCTACGAGCAGTACTTC,CASSLASGGSYEQYF
NA,once,TRBV10-2,TRBJ1-2,TGCGCCAGCAGTGAGGGGGGCGCGTATGGCTACACCTTC,CASSEGGAYGYTF
TRBD2,NA,TRBV7-2,TRBJ2-5,TGTGCCAGCAGCTTAGCGATCGTAGGTTTGGGGGGGCAAGAGACCCAGTACTTC,CASSLAIVGLGGQETQYF
TRBD1,NA,TRBV10-3,TRBJ2-1,TGTGCCATCAGGGGACAGGTTCTGGATGAGCAGTTCTTC,CAIRGQVLDEQFF
TRBD2,NA,TRBV7-8,TRBJ2-7,TGTGCCAGCAGCTTAGCGCAAGGGACTACCTACGAGCAGTACTTC,CASSLAQGTTYEQYF
NA,NA,TRBV18,TRBJ1-1,TGTGCCAGCTCACCACGGGCGGGCCAGCGGGGAGGCTCGGGCACTGAAGCTTTCTTT,CASSPRAGQRGGSGTEAFF
TRBD1,once,TRBV28,TRBJ1-2,TGTGCCAGCCAAACAGGGGCGCGCGGCTACACCTTC,CASQTGARGYTF
NA,NA,TRBV10-1,TRBJ2-7,TGCGCCAGCAGTGACCGCCCGTCCGAGGTTGCCGAGCAGTACTTC,CASSDRPSEVAEQYF
NA,NA,TRBV6-5,TRBJ1-3,TGTGCCAGCAGTTACGGGAGATTCTCTGGAAACACCATATATTTT,CASSYGRFSGNTIYF
NA,NA,TRBV28,TRBJ1-3,TGTGCCAGCGGAAGGCAGGGATCCTCCTCTGGAAACACCATATATTTT,CASGRQGSSSGNTIYF
NA,NA,TRBV5-1,TRBJ1-2,TGCGCCAGCAGCTCGACAGGAAACTATGGCTACACCTTC,CASSSTGNYGYTF
TRBD2,NA,TRBV29-1,TRBJ2-5,TGCAGCGCCGAGGCAGCGGGGAGCCGATGGGAGACCCAGTACTTC,CSAEAAGSRWETQYF
NA,NA,TRBV27,TRBJ2-7,TGTGCCAGCAGTGGCATCCAGGGCGAGCAGTACTTC,CASSGIQGEQYF
NA,NA,TRBV27,TRBJ1-1,TGTGCCAGCAGTTTATCGTCCGGGGGAACTGAAGCTTTCTTT,CASSLSSGGTEAFF
TRBD1,NA,TRBV11-2,TRBJ1-2,TGTGCCAGCAGCTTAGTGGATCCGACAGGGGCCTCTAACTATGGCTACACCTTC,CASSLVDPTGASNYGYTF
TRBD2,few,TRBV30,TRBJ2-1,TGTGCCTGGAGTGTACTTGGGAGCGGGGGGGGCAATGAGCAGTTCTTC,CAWSVLGSGGGNEQFF
NA,NA,TRBV11-3,TRBJ2-5,TGTGCCAGCAGCTTGGGGCCGAGCGAGACCCAGTACTTC,CASSLGPSETQYF
TRBD1,NA,TRBV5-6,TRBJ1-2,TGTGCCAGCAGAGGTGGGACAGGGATCGGCTACACCTTC,CASRGGTGIGYTF
NA,NA,TRBV9,TRBJ2-1,TGTGCCAGCAGCGTAGGTACTAGGTCGGCTGAGCAGTTCTTC,CASSVGTRSAEQFF
TRBD2,NA,TRBV30,TRBJ2-1,TGTGCCTGGCGGGGACTAGCGAGGAATGAGCAGTTCTTC,CAWRGLARNEQFF
NA,once,TRBV27,TRBJ2-3,TGTGCCAGCAGCCCGGGGTTCCGGACAGATACGCAGTATTTT,CASSPGFRTDTQYF